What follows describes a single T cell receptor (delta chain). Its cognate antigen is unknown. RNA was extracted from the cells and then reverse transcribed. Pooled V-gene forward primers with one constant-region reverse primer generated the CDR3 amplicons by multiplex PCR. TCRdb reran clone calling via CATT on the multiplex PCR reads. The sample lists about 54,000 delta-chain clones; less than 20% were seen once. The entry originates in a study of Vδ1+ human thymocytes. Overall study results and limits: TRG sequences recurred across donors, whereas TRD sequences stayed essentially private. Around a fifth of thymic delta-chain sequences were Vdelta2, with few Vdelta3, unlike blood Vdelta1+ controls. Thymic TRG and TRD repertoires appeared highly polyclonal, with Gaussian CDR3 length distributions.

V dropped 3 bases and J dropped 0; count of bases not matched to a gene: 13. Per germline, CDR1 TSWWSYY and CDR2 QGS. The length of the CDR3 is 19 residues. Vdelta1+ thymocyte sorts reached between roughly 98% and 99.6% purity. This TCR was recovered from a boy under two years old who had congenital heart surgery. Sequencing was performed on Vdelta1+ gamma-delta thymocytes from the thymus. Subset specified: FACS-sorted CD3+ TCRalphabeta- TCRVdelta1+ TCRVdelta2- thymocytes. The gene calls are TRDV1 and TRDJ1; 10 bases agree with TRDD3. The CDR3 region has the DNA TGTGCTCTTGGGGATCCGATTCCTGGTACTGGGGGATACACCGATAAACTCATCTTT. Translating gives CALGDPIPGTGGYTDKLIF.